This T cell receptor (beta chain) appears in the sequencing data of a study of regulatory dendritic cells for organ transplantation. Study outcomes and limitations: Regulatory dendritic cells appeared to expand memory CD8+ clones less than mature ones.

The CDR3 covers 14 residues. The germline V gene has CDR1 MNHEY and CDR2 SVGAGI. V was shortened by 5 bases and J by 3 bases, with 14 bases between the two germline ends. Profiling relied on immunoSEQ multiplex PCR, and the TCRdb table lists in-frame clones only, not all of them. Among 35,000 to 40,000 clones listed, 75% to 95% were seen once. To note about this clone: Its antigen is currently unknown.

The sample was naive CD8+ T cells from blood. Sample subset: CD45RA+ naive T cells. V is TRBV6-5 and J is TRBJ2-7; the D gene is possibly TRBD1 (7 bases). This receptor was identified in a human donor in good health. The CDR3 sequence: CASSTSRGVYEQYF. The DNA for the CDR3 is TGTGCCAGCAGTACGAGCAGGGGGGTCTACGAGCAGTACTTC.